The next 14 T cell receptor beta chains were all read from a single sample in a study of blood T cell repertoires in COVID-19. Method: immunoSEQ multiplex PCR; TCRdb's copy keeps in-frame clones and lacks some. The sample holds tens of thousands of clones, about 80% seen once. The source material was peripheral blood. The source is a man older than 75 with active COVID-19.

This clone occurred a few times. CDR3 protein: CASSSGQGAFNQPQHF. In nucleotides, the CDR3 is TGTGCCAGCAGTTCGGGACAGGGGGCGTTCAATCAGCCCCAGCATTTT. This chain uses TRBV27 with TRBJ1-5; 12 bases agree with TRBD1. This CDR3 is 16 amino acids long. In germline, CDR1 is MNHEY, CDR2 SMNVEV (reference sequence). Trimming at V came to 4 bases and at J to 3 bases, leaving 4 bases not matched to a gene.

The V call is TRBV3-1 (or the pseudogene TRBV3-2), the J call TRBJ2-7; tentatively, D is TRBD1 (6 bases). V was shortened by 5 bases and J by 4 bases, with 12 bases between the two germline ends. The CDR3 is made up of 13 amino acids. Germline V CDR1 and CDR2: LGHDT, YNNKEL (reference sequence). DNA of the CDR3: TGTGCCAGCAGCGGGATTGGACAGTACGAGCAGTACTTC. As protein: CASSGIGQYEQYF.

The chain carries TRBV19 and TRBJ2-1, with 15 positions matching TRBD2. CDR1 LNHDA and CDR2 SQIVND come from the germline V gene (reference sequence). The CDR3 has 16 residues. With 3 bases clipped from V and 10 bases from J, the junction kept 7 bases outside the gene matches. DNA of the CDR3: TGTGCCAGTAGTATTATGCGGACTAGCGGGAGGGGGGAGCAGTTCTTC. Its translation is CASSIMRTSGRGEQFF.

CDR3 loop: CASSLPSGTGELFF. The CDR3, as DNA: TGCGCCAGCAGCTTGCCCTCCGGGACCGGGGAGCTGTTTTTT. The chain uses TRBV5-1 and TRBJ2-2; no clear D. Trimming stripped 1 base from V and 5 bases from J, with 9 bases between. The CDR3 is 14 amino acids. Germline-derived CDR1 and CDR2 are SGHRS and YFSETQ. Using reference TRBV5-1 and TRBJ2-2 for the parts outside the CDR3, the full variable domain is KAGVTQTPRYLIKTRGQQVTLSCSPISGHRSVSWYQQTPGQGLQFLFEYFSETQRNKGNFPGRFSGRQFSNSRSEMNVSTLELGDSALYLCASSLPSGTGELFFGEGSRLTVL.

The chain carries TRBV6-5 and TRBJ2-2; 13 bases match TRBD2. Germline-derived CDR1 and CDR2 are MNHEY and SVGAGI. CDR3 length: 16 amino acids. V shed 6 bases and J 7 bases; nucleotides not matched to a gene: 8. CDR3 in amino acids: CASSYGTSGKLGELFF. CDR3 nucleotides: TGTGCCAGCAGCTACGGGACTAGCGGGAAGCTCGGGGAGCTGTTTTTT.

V is TRBV11-2 and J is TRBJ1-4; D is ambiguous. The V end lost 2 bases, the J end lost 10 bases, and 11 bases lay between the germline ends. Germline V gene sequence: CDR1 SGHAT, CDR2 FQNNGV. The CDR3 has 13 amino acids. Here the CDR3 DNA reads TGTGCCAGCAGCTTATCCAATCCGGGAAAACTGTTTTTT. This sequence encodes CASSLSNPGKLFF.

V gene TRBV29-1 combines with J gene TRBJ1-2, with D possibly matching TRBD1 (6 bases). V was cut by 3 bases and J by 5 bases, with 16 bases left in between. The CDR3 length is 14 residues. The germline V gene has CDR1 SQVTM and CDR2 ANQGSEA. The CDR3 region is CSVDLLGAGYGYTF. In DNA, the CDR3 is TGCAGCGTTGACCTCCTGGGGGCAGGGTATGGCTACACCTTC.

This clone was observed a single time. The chain has TRBV6-6 and TRBJ1-1, with D possibly matching TRBD1 (6 bases). With 4 bases removed from V and 4 bases from J, the gap between germline ends came to 10 bases. The CDR3 has 13 residues. Germline V gives CDR1 MNHNY, CDR2 SVGAGI (reference sequence). The CDR3 loop is CASSLEGGTEAFF. In DNA, the CDR3 is TGTGCCAGCAGTTTAGAAGGGGGCACTGAAGCTTTCTTT.

The CDR3 region has the DNA TGTGCCAGCAGTTTCGGGTACGAGCAGTACTTC. Protein: CASSFGYEQYF. The chain joins TRBV27 to TRBJ2-7; D gene ambiguous. In germline, CDR1 is MNHEY, CDR2 SMNVEV (reference sequence). Between the trimmed V and J ends, which lost 3 bases and 4 bases, there was a span of 4 bases. The CDR3 has 11 amino acids.

The chain recombines TRBV7-3 with TRBJ2-7, with TRBD2 identical over 10 bases. The germline V gene has CDR1 SGHTA and CDR2 FQGTGA. With 2 bases clipped from V and 3 bases from J, the junction kept 4 bases outside the gene matches. This CDR3 spans 15 amino acids. CDR3 protein: CASSLLSGGDYEQYF. The CDR3, as DNA: TGTGCCAGCAGCTTATTAAGCGGGGGGGACTACGAGCAGTACTTC. Combining the CDR3 with reference TRBV7-3 and TRBJ2-7 gives the whole variable domain GAGVSQTPSNKVTEKGKYVELRCDPISGHTALYWYRQSLGQGPEFLIYFQGTGAADDSGLPNDRFFAVRPEGSVSTLKIQRTERGDSAVYLCASSLLSGGDYEQYFGPGTRLTVT.

J is TRBJ1-5 and V is TRBV7-8, with D possibly being TRBD1 (6 bases). Germline CDR1 is SGHVS and CDR2 is FQNEAQ. The ends were cut back, 1 base at V and 4 bases at J, with 11 bases in the middle. The length of the CDR3 is 15 residues. The CDR3 reads CASSLVVTGNQPQHF. The CDR3 nucleotides are TGTGCCAGCAGCTTAGTAGTTACAGGGAATCAGCCCCAGCATTTT.

The J gene is TRBJ1-1, the V gene TRBV18, with D uncertain. V lost 6 bases to trimming and J lost 3 bases, with 11 bases between them. The CDR3 sequence is 13 residues long. Germline V gene data show CDR1 as KGHSH and CDR2 as LQKENI. CDR3 region: CASSVGTYTEAFF. The CDR3 nucleotides read TGTGCCAGCTCTGTCGGTACGTACACTGAAGCTTTCTTT.

V and J are TRBV12-3 or TRBV12-4 and TRBJ1-1; 8 nucleotides align to TRBD1. V gave up 4 bases and J gave up 10 bases; unmatched junction bases: 8. The CDR3 spans 13 residues. CDR3 bases: TGTGCCAGCAGTTCGCAGGGGGCGAGTGGAGCTTTCTTT. Translated, it gives CASSSQGASGAFF.

This chain uses TRBV6-2 or TRBV6-3 with TRBJ2-1; 8 nucleotides line up with TRBD2. This CDR3 is 15 amino acids long. Germline values: CDR1 MNHEY, CDR2 SVGEGT. Trimming cost V 8 bases and J 7 bases; bases outside gene matches: 13. CDR3 DNA sequence: TGTGCCAGCGGCCCCACTGCGGGAGGTAGGAATGAGCAGTTCTTC. This codes for CASGPTAGGRNEQFF.